This is a list of T cell receptor beta chains from one sample in a study of cytomegalovirus exposure and HLA in healthy donors. Clones were read by immunoSEQ multiplex PCR, and TCRdb kept only the in-frame ones, dropping some. The sample carries roughly 140,000 clones, 82% recorded once. The sequenced sample consisted of PBMCs. These receptors were collected from a man in his thirties or forties in good health and CMV-seropositive. Each CDR3 is given with its conserved first and last residue. Each record gives: CDR3 length, D gene, J gene, clone size, V gene, CDR3 protein, CDR3 DNA. A D gene is named only where the DNA matches it firmly. Expanded clones get a size class; other rows say once, few or many, or leave the size out.

14 TRBD2 TRBJ2-7 - TRBV6-5 CASMTSGPSYEQYF TGTGCCAGCATGACTAGCGGGCCATCCTACGAGCAGTACTTC
18 - TRBJ1-5 - TRBV28 CASRGPVPTPDSNQPQHF TGTGCCAGCAGGGGGCCCGTCCCTACACCTGATAGCAATCAGCCCCAGCATTTT
14 TRBD1 TRBJ2-5 - TRBV6-4 CASSDNPLRDRGYF TGTGCCAGCAGTGATAACCCCCTCCGGGACAGGGGGTACTTC
16 TRBD2 TRBJ2-3 - TRBV4-1 CASSHRSSGRGDTQYF TGCGCCAGCAGCCATCGTTCCAGCGGGAGGGGGGATACGCAGTATTTT
15 - TRBJ2-1 - TRBV19 CASTPFLNGYNEQFF TGTGCCAGTACCCCGTTCTTGAACGGCTACAATGAGCAGTTCTTC
13 - TRBJ2-2 - TRBV11-2 CAGRLANTGELFF TGTGCCGGAAGACTGGCGAACACCGGGGAGCTGTTTTTT
14 - TRBJ1-3 - TRBV7-2 CASSLGGLGNTIYF TGTGCCAGCAGCTTGGGGGGGCTAGGAAACACCATATATTTT
14 - TRBJ1-2 - TRBV19 CASKETGWNYGYTF TGTGCCAGTAAGGAGACAGGTTGGAACTATGGCTACACCTTC
13 TRBD1 TRBJ1-1 - TRBV9 CASSGGQEGKGFF TGTGCCAGCAGCGGCGGACAGGAGGGAAAAGGTTTCTTT
14 - TRBJ1-4 - TRBV7-2 CASSLQQGNEKLFF TGTGCCAGCAGCTTACAACAGGGTAATGAAAAACTGTTTTTT
15 - TRBJ2-1 - TRBV7-2 CASSELAASYNEQFF TGTGCCAGCAGCGAGTTAGCGGCCTCCTACAATGAGCAGTTCTTC
13 - TRBJ1-1 - TRBV18 CASSPGSGTEAFF TGTGCCAGCTCCCCGGGGAGTGGTACTGAAGCTTTCTTT
14 - TRBJ1-5 - TRBV6-5 CASSPGGINQPQHF TGTGCCAGCTCGCCGGGAGGGATTAATCAGCCCCAGCATTTT
13 - TRBJ2-7 - TRBV4-2 CASSQDKEYEQYF TGTGCCAGCAGCCAAGATAAAGAATACGAGCAGTACTTC
15 - TRBJ1-6 - TRBV6-5 CASSYDGARNSPLHF TGTGCCAGCAGTTATGATGGGGCTCGTAATTCACCCCTCCACTTT
13 - TRBJ2-7 - TRBV28 CASTPGVAYEQYF TGTGCCAGCACCCCGGGGGTCGCCTACGAGCAGTACTTC
14 TRBD1 TRBJ2-7 - TRBV5-6 CASSLWDSRHEQYF TGTGCCAGCAGCTTGTGGGACAGCCGACACGAGCAGTACTTC
15 - TRBJ1-1 - TRBV9 CASSAQEQVNTEAFF TGTGCCAGCAGCGCCCAGGAACAGGTGAACACTGAAGCTTTCTTT
14 - TRBJ2-1 - TRBV28 CAVVRDTKINEQFF TGTGCCGTCGTCCGGGACACTAAAATTAATGAGCAGTTCTTC
13 - TRBJ2-5 - TRBV5-4 CASSFRGQETQYF TGTGCCAGCAGCTTTCGGGGCCAAGAGACCCAGTACTTC
12 - TRBJ1-1 - TRBV29-1 CSVGDGYTEAFF TGCAGCGTGGGCGACGGATACACTGAAGCTTTCTTT
19 TRBD2 TRBJ2-1 - TRBV19 CASRKTPLAGGLSYNEQFF TGTGCCAGTAGGAAGACCCCACTAGCGGGGGGTCTATCCTACAATGAGCAGTTCTTC
14 - TRBJ2-1 few TRBV27 CASRLTGRGNEQFF TGTGCCAGCAGGTTGACAGGTAGGGGCAATGAGCAGTTCTTC
14 - TRBJ2-4 - TRBV11-3 CASSFNRNKNIQYF TGTGCCAGCAGCTTTAACAGGAACAAAAACATTCAGTACTTC
13 - TRBJ1-4 - TRBV28 CASSTYRVEKLFF TGTGCCAGCAGTACATACAGGGTTGAAAAACTGTTTTTT
15 TRBD2 TRBJ2-5 - TRBV28 CASSIAGDPGKTQYF TGTGCCAGCAGCATAGCGGGAGACCCGGGAAAGACCCAGTACTTC
16 - TRBJ2-1 - TRBV7-9 CASSSSLGSSYNEQFF TGTGCCAGCAGCTCCTCCCTAGGGAGCTCCTACAATGAGCAGTTCTTC
16 - TRBJ1-3 - TRBV7-2 CASSLQSAGSGNTIYF TGTGCCAGCAGCTTACAGTCGGCAGGATCTGGAAACACCATATATTTT
13 - TRBJ2-1 - TRBV4-1 CASSQGGFAEQFF TGCGCCAGCAGCCAAGGAGGTTTTGCTGAGCAGTTCTTC
14 - TRBJ1-1 - TRBV5-4 CASSLGAMNTEAFF TGTGCCAGCAGCTTGGGGGCCATGAACACTGAAGCTTTCTTT
11 - TRBJ1-2 - TRBV28 CAIPRGGGYTF TGTGCCATCCCTAGGGGGGGTGGCTACACCTTC
14 - TRBJ1-2 few TRBV5-4 CASSLVGQPYGYTF TGTGCCAGCAGCTTGGTGGGACAACCCTATGGCTACACCTTC
12 - TRBJ1-2 - TRBV4-1 CATGWASYGYTF TGCGCTACAGGGTGGGCCAGCTATGGCTACACCTTC
14 - TRBJ2-6 - TRBV7-2 CASSLQAGANGLTF TGTGCCAGCAGCTTACAGGCTGGGGCCAACGGCCTGACTTTC
14 - TRBJ2-7 few TRBV4-1 CASSPRTRQYEQYF TGCGCCAGCAGCCCCCGGACTCGTCAATACGAGCAGTACTTC
16 - TRBJ2-3 - TRBV4-3 CASSPKGVGITDTQYF TGCGCCAGCAGCCCAAAGGGGGTAGGGATCACAGATACGCAGTATTTT
16 - TRBJ2-1 - TRBV11-2 CASSPPLAGVYNEQFF TGTGCCAGCAGCCCCCCCCTAGCCGGGGTTTACAATGAGCAGTTCTTC
14 - TRBJ2-7 - TRBV6-4 CARIYRRGLYEQYF TGTGCCAGAATTTACCGGAGGGGGCTTTACGAGCAGTACTTC
17 - TRBJ2-7 - TRBV27 CASSTPVEGGKSYEQYF TGTGCCAGCAGTACCCCCGTGGAAGGGGGAAAGTCCTACGAGCAGTACTTC
17 TRBD1 TRBJ1-6 few TRBV27 CASSLTGVGSYNSPLHF TGTGCCAGCAGTTTAACAGGGGTTGGATCCTATAATTCACCCCTCCACTTT
12 - TRBJ2-7 few TRBV6-5 CASSHSSAEQYF TGTGCCAGCAGCCACTCCTCCGCCGAGCAGTACTTC
15 TRBD1 TRBJ2-5 - TRBV5-8 CASSRRTGSGETQYF TGTGCCAGCAGTCGAAGGACAGGGTCGGGGGAGACCCAGTACTTC
15 TRBD2 TRBJ2-5 - TRBV5-4 CASSPWTSGSETQYF TGTGCCAGCAGCCCTTGGACTAGCGGGAGTGAGACCCAGTACTTC
11 - TRBJ1-4 - TRBV28 CASNQGGGLFF TGTGCCAGCAACCAAGGGGGAGGGCTGTTTTTT
14 TRBD1 TRBJ1-4 - TRBV28 CASTLGQATEKLFF TGTGCCAGCACCCTGGGACAGGCGACTGAAAAACTGTTTTTT
13 - TRBJ2-7 - TRBV5-6 CATATGTTYEQYF TGTGCCACTGCGACCGGGACAACCTACGAGCAGTACTTC
14 - TRBJ2-1 - TRBV2 CASRQGSSYNEQFF TGTGCCAGCAGACAGGGAAGCTCCTACAATGAGCAGTTCTTC
16 TRBD1 TRBJ1-4 - TRBV5-4 CASSIPGTGTNEKLFF TGTGCCAGCTCTATTCCGGGGACAGGGACTAATGAAAAACTGTTTTTT
15 - TRBJ1-6 - TRBV5-1 CASSLAGEGGSPLHF TGCGCCAGCAGCTTGGCTGGCGAGGGAGGTTCACCCCTCCACTTT
14 TRBD2 TRBJ2-1 - TRBV6-4 CASSRLAGRGEQFF TGTGCCAGCTCCCGTCTAGCGGGGCGGGGTGAGCAGTTCTTC
16 TRBD1 TRBJ1-2 - TRBV2 CASSEALLGQTYGYTF TGTGCCAGCAGTGAAGCGCTTCTGGGACAGACCTATGGCTACACCTTC
16 TRBD2 TRBJ2-3 once TRBV11-2 CASSFSGGVLTDTQYF TGTGCCAGCAGCTTCAGCGGGGGGGTCCTCACAGATACGCAGTATTTT